The following is a T cell receptor beta chain sequence with its context. What it binds is unknown. The protocol was immunoSEQ multiplex PCR, while the TCRdb copy is restricted to in-frame clones and leaves out a portion. The sample comprises about 37,000 clones, 65% to 70% of which are singletons, and around 1.7% rests with the top ten. This sample was taken from a study of STAT5B mutations in CD4+ large granular lymphocyte leukemia. Buffy coats from healthy blood donors served as controls. V was cut by 4 bases and J by 0 bases, with 11 bases left in between. The CDR3 is 15 residues long. Germline lookup yields CDR1 SGDLS and CDR2 YYNGEE. Study-wide results and limits: Without putative leukemic clones, patient CD4-sorted repertoires remained more clonal than healthy CD4+ repertoires. 8/27 top patient clones versus 2/35 control clones were TRBV06-family.

This clonotype was obtained from a human donor in good health. The chain couples TRBV9 to TRBJ2-1, with D perhaps TRBD1 (5 bases). The specimen was CD4+ T cells from blood buffy coats. The DNA for the CDR3 is TGTGCCAGCAGCCCCAGACAGAGCTCCTACAATGAGCAGTTCTTC. Translation: CASSPRQSSYNEQFF. The full variable domain, rest sourced from reference TRBV9 and TRBJ2-1, is DSGVTQTPKHLITATGQRVTLRCSPRSGDLSVYWYQQSLDQGLQFLIQYYNGEERAKGNILERFSAQQFPDLHSELNLSSLELGDSALYFCASSPRQSSYNEQFFGPGTRLTVL.